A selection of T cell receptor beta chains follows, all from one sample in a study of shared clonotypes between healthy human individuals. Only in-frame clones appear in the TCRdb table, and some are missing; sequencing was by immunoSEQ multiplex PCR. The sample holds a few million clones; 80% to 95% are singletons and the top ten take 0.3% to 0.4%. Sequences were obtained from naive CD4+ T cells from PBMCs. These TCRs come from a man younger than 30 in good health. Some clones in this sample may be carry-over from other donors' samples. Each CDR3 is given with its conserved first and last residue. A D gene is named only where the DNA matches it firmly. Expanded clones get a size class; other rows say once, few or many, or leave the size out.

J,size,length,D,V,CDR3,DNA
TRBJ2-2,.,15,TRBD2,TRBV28,CASSRGVWDTGELFF,TGTGCCAGCAGCCGGGGGGTCTGGGACACCGGGGAGCTGTTTTTT
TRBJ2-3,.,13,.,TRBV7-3,CASSLDAADTQYF,TGTGCCAGCAGCCTTGACGCGGCAGATACGCAGTATTTT
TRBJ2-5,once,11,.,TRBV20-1,CSAPRGETQYF,TGCAGTGCTCCTAGGGGGGAGACCCAGTACTTC
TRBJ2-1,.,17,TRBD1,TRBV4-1,CASSQGGGQGVITEQFF,TGCGCCAGCAGCCAAGGGGGCGGACAGGGGGTAATTACGGAGCAGTTCTTC
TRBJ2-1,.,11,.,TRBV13,CASSEYNEQFF,TGTGCCAGCAGCGAATACAATGAGCAGTTCTTC
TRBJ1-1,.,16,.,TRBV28,CASSLFGNGPNTEAFF,TGTGCCAGCAGTTTATTTGGTAACGGTCCAAACACTGAAGCTTTCTTT
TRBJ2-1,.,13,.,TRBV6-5,CASSRSRGNEQFF,TGTGCCAGCAGTCGATCCCGGGGCAATGAGCAGTTCTTC
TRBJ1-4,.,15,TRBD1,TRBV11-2,CASSDRGFANEKLFF,TGTGCCAGCAGCGACAGGGGATTTGCTAATGAAAAACTGTTTTTT
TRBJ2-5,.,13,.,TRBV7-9,CASSLDPQDWPHF,TGTGCCAGCAGCTTAGATCCCCAAGACTGGCCCCACTTC
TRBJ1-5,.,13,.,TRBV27,CASSSSRNQPQHF,TGTGCCAGCAGCAGCTCGAGGAATCAGCCCCAGCATTTT
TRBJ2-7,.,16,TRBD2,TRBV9,CASSVASGSVVVEQYF,TGTGCCAGCAGCGTAGCTAGCGGGAGTGTCGTTGTCGAGCAGTACTTC
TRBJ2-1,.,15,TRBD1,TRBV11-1,CASSPRTGHYNEQFF,TGTGCCAGCAGCCCACGGACAGGACACTACAATGAGCAGTTCTTC
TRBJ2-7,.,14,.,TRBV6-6,CASSYSTGVYEQYF,TGTGCCAGCAGTTACTCGACAGGAGTCTACGAGCAGTACTTC
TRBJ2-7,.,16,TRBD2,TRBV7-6,CASSELRGLEFGEQYF,TGTGCCAGCAGCGAACTACGGGGACTAGAATTCGGCGAGCAGTACTTC
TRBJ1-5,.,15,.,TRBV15,CATSRDATGSQPQHF,TGTGCCACCAGCAGAGATGCAACAGGGAGCCAGCCCCAGCATTTT
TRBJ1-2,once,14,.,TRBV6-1,CASTRLGTNYGYTF,TGTGCCAGCACCCGGTTAGGGACTAACTATGGCTACACCTTC
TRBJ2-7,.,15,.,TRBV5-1,CASSVTGPYRNEQYF,TGCGCCAGCAGCGTTACCGGGCCCTACCGCAACGAGCAGTACTTC
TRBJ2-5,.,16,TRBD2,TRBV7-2,CASSKGLAGGGETQYF,TGTGCCAGCAGCAAAGGACTAGCGGGAGGGGGAGAGACCCAGTACTTC
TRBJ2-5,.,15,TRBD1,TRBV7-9,CASSPRWAGTETQYF,TGTGCCAGCAGCCCTAGGTGGGCAGGGACAGAAACCCAGTACTTC
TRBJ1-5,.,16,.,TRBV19,CASSSRYRVDNQPQHF,TGTGCCAGTAGTTCCAGATACAGGGTTGACAATCAGCCCCAGCATTTT
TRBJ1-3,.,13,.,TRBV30,CACSGASGNTIYF,TGTGCCTGTTCGGGAGCCTCTGGAAACACCATATATTTT
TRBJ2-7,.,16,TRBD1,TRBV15,CATSRAGTGSWYEQYF,TGTGCCACCAGCAGAGCCGGGACAGGTAGCTGGTACGAGCAGTACTTC